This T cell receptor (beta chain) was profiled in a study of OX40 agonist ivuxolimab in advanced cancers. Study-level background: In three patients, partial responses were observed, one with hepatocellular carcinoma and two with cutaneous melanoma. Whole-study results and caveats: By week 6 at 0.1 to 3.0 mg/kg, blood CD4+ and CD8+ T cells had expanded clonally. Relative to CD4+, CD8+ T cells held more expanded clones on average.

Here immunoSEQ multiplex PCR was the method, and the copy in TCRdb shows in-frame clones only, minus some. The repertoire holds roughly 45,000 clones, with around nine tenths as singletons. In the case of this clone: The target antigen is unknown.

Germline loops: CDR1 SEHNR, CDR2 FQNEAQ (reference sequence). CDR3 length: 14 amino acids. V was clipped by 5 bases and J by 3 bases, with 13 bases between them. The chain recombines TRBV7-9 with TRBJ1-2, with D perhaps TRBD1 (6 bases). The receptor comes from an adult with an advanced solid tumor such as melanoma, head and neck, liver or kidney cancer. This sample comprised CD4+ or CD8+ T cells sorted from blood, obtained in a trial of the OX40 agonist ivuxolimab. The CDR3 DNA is TGTGCCAGCAGCCCTTCACAGGGTCACTATGGCTACACCTTC. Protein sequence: CASSPSQGHYGYTF.